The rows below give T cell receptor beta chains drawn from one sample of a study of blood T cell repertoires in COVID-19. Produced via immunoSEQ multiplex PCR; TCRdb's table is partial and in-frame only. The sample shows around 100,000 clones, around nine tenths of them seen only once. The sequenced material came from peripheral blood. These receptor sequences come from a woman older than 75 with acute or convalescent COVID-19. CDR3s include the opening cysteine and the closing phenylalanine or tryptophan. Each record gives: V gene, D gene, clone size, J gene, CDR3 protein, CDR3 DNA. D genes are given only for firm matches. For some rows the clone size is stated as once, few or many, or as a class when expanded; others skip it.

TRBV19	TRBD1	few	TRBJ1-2	CASSSNRGKDYGYTF	TGTGCCAGTAGTAGCAACAGGGGAAAAGACTATGGCTACACCTTC
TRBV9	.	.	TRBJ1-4	CASSVDSGTTNEKLFF	TGTGCCAGCAGCGTAGATTCGGGGACAACGAATGAAAAACTGTTTTTT
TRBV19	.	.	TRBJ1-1	CASSTPGRGTEAFF	TGTGCCAGTAGTACCCCGGGGAGAGGGACTGAAGCTTTCTTT
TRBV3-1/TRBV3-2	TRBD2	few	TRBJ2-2	CASSRYSSGVNTGELFF	TGTGCCAGCAGCCGATACTCTAGCGGAGTGAACACCGGGGAGCTGTTTTTT
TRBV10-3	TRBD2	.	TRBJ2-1	CASGPSGASSYNEQFF	TGTGCCTCCGGCCCTAGCGGGGCAAGCTCCTACAATGAGCAGTTCTTC
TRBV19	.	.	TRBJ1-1	CASINPAVGNTEAFF	TGTGCCAGCATAAACCCCGCAGTTGGGAACACTGAAGCTTTCTTT
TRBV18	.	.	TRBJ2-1	CASSSYAGVGNEQFF	TGTGCCAGCTCTTCGTATGCCGGGGTCGGGAATGAGCAGTTCTTC
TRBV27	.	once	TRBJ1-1	CASSPRGGFKTEAFF	TGTGCCAGCAGTCCCCGGGGGGGATTTAAGACTGAAGCTTTCTTT
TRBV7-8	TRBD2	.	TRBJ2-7	CASSFPPGLGVSSYEQYF	TGTGCCAGCAGCTTTCCTCCGGGACTAGGAGTAAGCTCCTACGAGCAGTACTTC
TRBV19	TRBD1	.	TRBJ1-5	CASNTGGRNQPQHF	TGTGCCAGTAACACAGGGGGCAGGAATCAGCCCCAGCATTTT
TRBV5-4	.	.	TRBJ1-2	CASSLEVAGAGYTF	TGTGCCAGCAGCTTGGAGGTGGCAGGGGCTGGCTACACCTTC
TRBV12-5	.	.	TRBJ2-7	CASGLDRSSSYEQYF	TGTGCTAGTGGTTTGGATCGCAGTTCTAGCTACGAGCAGTACTTC
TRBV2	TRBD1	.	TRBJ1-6	CASTLRGDNSPLHF	TGTGCCAGCACCCTCAGGGGGGATAATTCACCCCTCCACTTT
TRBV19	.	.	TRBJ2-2	CATAQGGVTGELFF	TGTGCCACCGCCCAGGGCGGGGTGACCGGGGAGCTGTTTTTT
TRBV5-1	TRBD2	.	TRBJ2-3	CASSLEAGGPRDTQYF	TGCGCCAGCAGCTTGGAGGCGGGGGGGCCCAGAGATACGCAGTATTTT
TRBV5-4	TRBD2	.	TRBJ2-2	CASGTSGRTSGELFF	TGTGCCAGCGGTACTAGCGGGAGAACATCCGGGGAGCTGTTTTTT
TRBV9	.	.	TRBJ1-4	CASSVGAGATNEKLFF	TGTGCCAGCAGCGTGGGAGCGGGGGCAACTAATGAAAAACTGTTTTTT
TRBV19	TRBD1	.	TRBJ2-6	CASSVTGGGGANVLTF	TGTGCCAGTAGTGTGACAGGGGGCGGTGGGGCCAACGTCCTGACTTTC
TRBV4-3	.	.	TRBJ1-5	CASSYGRDQPQHF	TGCGCCAGCAGCTATGGGAGGGATCAGCCCCAGCATTTT
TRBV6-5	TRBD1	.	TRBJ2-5	CASKGTGISTETQYF	TGTGCCAGCAAAGGGACAGGGATTAGCACGGAGACCCAGTACTTC
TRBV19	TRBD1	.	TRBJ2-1	CATTNDRGPHNEQFF	TGTGCCACTACTAATGACAGGGGGCCCCACAATGAGCAGTTCTTC
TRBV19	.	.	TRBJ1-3	CATQMGSPGNTIYF	TGTGCCACTCAGATGGGCAGCCCAGGAAACACCATATATTTT
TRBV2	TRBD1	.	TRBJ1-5	CASSADRGNQPQHF	TGTGCCAGCAGCGCCGACAGGGGCAATCAGCCCCAGCATTTT
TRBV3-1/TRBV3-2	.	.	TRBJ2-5	CASSQAEGWGTQYF	TGTGCCAGCAGCCAAGCGGAGGGGTGGGGGACCCAGTACTTC